This TCR beta chain was sequenced in a study of blood T cell repertoires in COVID-19. The CDR3 sequence is 15 residues long. Trimming cost V 5 bases and J 6 bases; bases outside gene matches: 8. Germline loops: CDR1 SGHDN, CDR2 FVKESK. In the original analysis: Amplification of reference gene primers was used by the study to estimate nucleated cell counts. Using immunoSEQ multiplex PCR, the repertoire was profiled, and TCRdb retains in-frame clones only, with some absent. The DNA gave D and trimming, while V, J and clone size come from that table. The table includes approximately 160,000 clones, less than 90% detected once.

What was sequenced was peripheral blood. This TCR derives from a man younger than 35 with active or convalescent COVID-19. The rearrangement joins TRBV14 to TRBJ2-1; TRBD1 matches at 9 bases. The CDR3 nucleotides are TGTGCCAGCAGCGCCCGGGACAGGGTTTTCAATGAGCAGTTCTTC. It encodes CASSARDRVFNEQFF.